The text below deals with one TCR beta chain. Its antigen is not identified. The treatment here: approximately 18 received Ad26.COV2.S at low or high dose, single or two shots; 5 received placebo; per-sample allocation not given. Day 63 after the first injection of vaccine or placebo was the sampling time. The sample came from a Boston adult aged 18-55 years. The sample comes from a study of Ad26.COV2.S vaccination and SARS-CoV-2 variants. In the study overall: The donor belonged to the COV1001 Ad26.COV2.S trial arm. By the intramuscular route, Ad26.COV2.S was given once, or twice 56 days apart.

General study results and limits: TCR breadth and depth estimates may have understated total T cell responses.

Using immunoSEQ multiplex PCR, the repertoire was profiled, and TCRdb retains in-frame clones only, with some absent. The repertoire has over 200,000 clones, roughly 90% of them found once; the top ten carry about 11%. This specimen was peripheral blood, taken in a trial of Ad26.COV2.S vaccine versus placebo. This sequence originates from a person aged 18 to 59 who received the Ad26.COV2.S COVID-19 vaccine or a placebo.

CDR3 amino acids: CASSYPATKGQVDQPQHF. CDR3 in DNA: TGTGCCAGCAGTTACCCGGCGACCAAAGGACAGGTAGATCAGCCCCAGCATTTT. The rearrangement links TRBV6-2 or TRBV6-3 to TRBJ1-5; 7 nucleotides match TRBD1. This CDR3 is built from 18 residues. Looked up from germline, CDR1 is MNHEY and CDR2 is SVGEGT. V dropped 2 bases and J dropped 5; count of bases not matched to a gene: 15.